The 30 T cell receptor beta chains below all came from one sample that was sequenced in a study of T-cell memory formation after mild COVID-19. TCRdb fed the 5' RACE reads into MiXCR, producing one record per CDR3 protein. The sample lists some 250,000 distinct CDR3 sequences; 9.4% were seen once. Sequencing input: PBMCs or a T cell subset sorted from them (not recorded which). The receptors were sampled from a man younger than 35 who had mild COVID-19 (a few samples of this study predate the infection). Cell type and time point are not known.

The chain couples TRBV12-3 or TRBV12-4 to TRBJ1-2, with D maybe TRBD1 (5 bases). The CDR3 has 14 amino acids. Trimming pared 6 bases from V and 8 bases from J, leaving 19 bases between. The CDR3 region is CASSPRRGVGGYTF. CDR3 DNA sequence: TGTGCCAGCAGCCCGCGGCGGGGGGTAGGAGGCTACACCTTC.

The chain carries TRBV11-2 and TRBJ1-1; perhaps TRBD1 as D (6 bases). The ends were cut back, 8 bases at V and 0 bases at J, with 13 bases in the middle. CDR1 is SGHAT and CDR2 is FQNNGV in the germline V gene. The CDR3 extends over 14 amino acids. The CDR3 loop reads CASGGNRVNTEAFF. The CDR3 nucleotides are TGTGCCAGCGGGGGTAACAGGGTGAACACTGAAGCTTTCTTT.

The CDR3 here is CASSQAGPFNEQFF. For the CDR3, the DNA is TGTGCCAGCAGCCAAGCCGGGCCTTTCAATGAGCAGTTCTTC. The gene calls are TRBV7-9 and TRBJ2-1; D ambiguous. Looked up from germline, CDR1 is SEHNR and CDR2 is FQNEAQ (reference sequence). Trimming left V 5 bases short and J 6 bases short, with 14 bases between. The CDR3 spans 14 residues.

This chain uses TRBV29-1 with TRBJ2-7; 12 nucleotides agree with TRBD1. Per the germline V gene, CDR1 is SQVTM and CDR2 is ANQGSEA. This CDR3 comprises 13 residues. V lost 7 bases, J lost 6 bases, and 7 bases stayed unmatched. CDR3 region: CSAAGDRGLEQYF. Written as DNA, the CDR3 is TGCAGCGCCGCCGGGGACAGGGGGCTCGAGCAGTACTTC.

The genes are TRBV5-1 and TRBJ2-3; 8 bases agree with TRBD1. V shed 4 bases, J shed 0 bases, and the junction held 7 bases outside the gene matches. The CDR3 contains 16 residues. The germline gives CDR1 SGHRS, CDR2 YFSETQ. CDR3 residues: CASSSDRGPSTDTQYF. The CDR3 bases are TGCGCCAGCAGCAGCGACAGGGGACCTAGCACAGATACGCAGTATTTT.

This chain uses TRBV4-1 with TRBJ1-6; D gene uncertain. Deletions cut 0 bases from V and 8 bases from J, with 11 bases between. This CDR3 is built from 15 residues. In germline, CDR1 is MGHRA, CDR2 YSYEKL. The CDR3 here is CASSQEAVSDSPLHF. CDR3 DNA sequence: TGCGCCAGCAGCCAAGAGGCAGTCTCAGATTCACCCCTCCACTTT.

This clonotype was observed at least ten times. The gene calls are TRBV5-1 and TRBJ2-5; TRBD2 matches at 13 bases. The CDR3 runs to 17 residues. V shed 3 bases, J shed 5 bases, and the junction held 10 bases outside the gene matches. The V gene's germline CDR1 is SGHRS and CDR2 YFSETQ. CDR3 in DNA: TGCGCCAGCAGCTCCAGGACTAGCGGGGGAGTAAGCGAGACCCAGTACTTC. This translates into CASSSRTSGGVSETQYF.

The rearrangement joins TRBV15 to TRBJ1-4, with 10 positions matching TRBD1. The CDR3 runs 14 residues. Trimming at V came to 7 bases and at J to 7 bases, leaving 6 bases not matched to a gene. CDR1 and CDR2 (germline): LNHNV, YYDKDF (reference sequence). CDR3 DNA: TGTGCCACCATCTCGGACAGGGGGGGTGAAAAACTGTTTTTT. The encoded protein is CATISDRGGEKLFF.

This clonotype was seen many times. The V call is TRBV4-3, the J call TRBJ2-2; 8 bases align to TRBD1. CDR1 and CDR2 (germline): LGHNA, YSLEER. The length of the CDR3 is 15 residues. V lost 3 bases to trimming and J lost 3 bases; unmatched junction nucleotides: 3. The CDR3 nucleotides read TGCGCCAGCAGCCAGGCGGACAGGGACACCGGGGAGCTGTTTTTT. It codes for CASSQADRDTGELFF.

The chain recombines TRBV20-1 with TRBJ2-1; 7 positions match TRBD2. This CDR3 is 16 amino acids long. Trimming took 5 bases from V and 6 from J; bases not matched to a gene: 16. Germline-derived CDR1 and CDR2 are DFQATT and SNEGSKA (reference sequence). CDR3: CSAPGLSGEFGNEQFF. The CDR3 region has the DNA TGCAGTGCTCCGGGACTATCGGGGGAGTTTGGCAATGAGCAGTTCTTC.

The chain uses TRBV2 and TRBJ2-7; D is unresolved. Germline V gives CDR1 SNHLY, CDR2 FYNNEI. The CDR3 totals 12 residues. Trimming took off 4 bases at V and 4 bases at J, with 8 bases between the two ends. The CDR3 protein is CASSAQSYEQYF. CDR3 nucleotides: TGTGCCAGCAGTGCACAGAGTTACGAGCAGTACTTC.

This clonotype has just a few counts. This chain uses TRBV6-2 or TRBV6-3 with TRBJ2-1; D is perhaps TRBD2 (5 bases). The V gene's germline CDR1 is MNHEY and CDR2 SVGEGT. V lost 6 bases and J lost 2, with 8 bases in between. The CDR3 totals 13 residues. CDR3 in DNA: TGTGCCAGCAGACTAGAGGCCTACAATGAGCAGTTCTTC. Translation: CASRLEAYNEQFF.

V usage is TRBV4-1 and J usage is TRBJ1-4; D gene ambiguous. V lost 2 bases, J lost 7 bases, and 14 bases lay in between. Germline lookup yields CDR1 MGHRA and CDR2 YSYEKL. The CDR3 sequence is 15 residues long. In DNA form, the CDR3 reads TGCGCCAGCAGCCAAACTCGGGCCGAGGGTGAAAAACTGTTTTTT. It yields the protein CASSQTRAEGEKLFF.

The chain uses TRBV15 and TRBJ1-6, with D unclear. CDR3 length equals 13 residues. From germline, CDR1 is LNHNV and CDR2 YYDKDF (reference sequence). V was shortened by 6 bases and J by 9 bases, with 12 bases between the two germline ends. The CDR3 sequence is CATRCEIGSPLHF. CDR3 DNA: TGTGCCACCAGGTGCGAAATAGGTTCACCCCTCCACTTT.

This chain connects TRBV7-6 to TRBJ1-1; D is undetermined. This CDR3 comprises 15 residues. V shed 5 bases and J shed 0 bases, with 13 bases lying between them. CDR1 and CDR2 from the germline V gene are SGHVS and FNYEAQ. CDR3 residues: CASSNTPQVNTEAFF. The CDR3 DNA reads TGTGCCAGCAGCAACACCCCCCAGGTGAACACTGAAGCTTTCTTT.

This clonotype turned up a few times. CDR3 DNA: TGCAGCGTTGTACAGACAGGCTTGAACACTGAAGCTTTCTTT. Amino acids: CSVVQTGLNTEAFF. The chain carries TRBV29-1 and TRBJ1-1; D might be TRBD1 (6 bases). The germline V and J ends were trimmed by 4 bases and 0 bases, with 12 bases remaining between them. The germline CDR1 and CDR2 sequences are SQVTM and ANQGSEA. The CDR3 runs to 14 residues.

This clonotype was seen only a few times. The chain links TRBV7-2 to TRBJ1-3, with 10 nucleotides matching TRBD1. In germline, CDR1 is SGHTA, CDR2 FQGNSA. The CDR3 spans 15 residues. J was trimmed by 7 bases and V by 5 bases; bases with no gene match: 8. For the CDR3, the DNA is TGTGCCAGCAGCGCCCGGGACAGGGGATTCAACACCATATATTTT. It encodes CASSARDRGFNTIYF.

The chain has TRBV7-2 and TRBJ2-2; 10 positions agree with TRBD1. CDR1 is SGHTA, CDR2 FQGNSA, per germline. V was pared by 6 bases and J by 0 bases, with 4 bases of the junction left unmatched. CDR3 size: 16 residues. CDR3 in DNA: TGTGCCAGCAGTTTGACAGGGGGCTCGAACACCGGGGAGCTGTTTTTT. Protein product: CASSLTGGSNTGELFF.

CDR3 in DNA: TGTGCTAGTGGTTTGGTACAGTCAGGGCTGGAGACCCAGTACTTC. Translating it yields CASGLVQSGLETQYF. The chain links TRBV12-5 to TRBJ2-5; possible D gene TRBD1, 5 bases. The CDR3 spans 15 residues. The germline gives CDR1 LGHNT, CDR2 FRNRAP. The V end was cut by 0 bases, the J end by 5 bases, with 13 bases between.

This clonotype was observed at least ten times. This chain links TRBV5-5 with TRBJ2-2; 13 bases map to TRBD2. V shed 4 bases, J shed 5 bases, and the junction held 5 bases outside the gene matches. This CDR3 is 16 amino acids long. The germline gives CDR1 SGHKS, CDR2 YYEKEE (reference sequence). DNA of the CDR3: TGTGCCAGCAGCCGCGGACTAGCGGGGGTTACCGGGGAGCTGTTTTTT. It translates to CASSRGLAGVTGELFF.

This chain links TRBV25-1 with TRBJ2-7, with no clear D. The V end was cut by 7 bases, the J end by 5 bases, with 15 bases between. The V gene's germline CDR1 is MGHDK and CDR2 SYGVNS. The CDR3 runs to 13 residues. The CDR3 reads CASTEWPNDEQYF. Written as DNA, the CDR3 is TGTGCCAGCACAGAATGGCCTAATGACGAGCAGTACTTC.

This clonotype was seen many times. V usage is TRBV5-1 and J usage is TRBJ2-3; 10 nucleotides align to TRBD2. J lost 6 bases, V lost 4 bases, and 8 bases had no gene match. The CDR3 runs to 15 residues. Germline CDR1 is SGHRS and CDR2 is YFSETQ. CDR3 in DNA: TGCGCCAGCAGCCCCCGACTAGCGGGCTCGGATACGCAGTATTTT. The encoded protein is CASSPRLAGSDTQYF.

This clonotype has a handful of counts. CDR3 bases: TGTGCCAGCAGCTTAGCAGGGCCCCAAGAGACCCAGTACTTC. It specifies CASSLAGPQETQYF. The gene calls are TRBV7-3 and TRBJ2-5; D may be TRBD1 (5 bases). The CDR3 contains 14 residues. Per germline, CDR1 SGHTA and CDR2 FQGTGA. Trimming stripped 2 bases from V and 1 base from J, with 8 bases between.

This chain links TRBV20-1 with TRBJ1-2; D remains ambiguous. Trimming cost V 3 bases and J 2 bases, with 7 bases left between them. This CDR3 has 12 residues. Per the germline V gene, CDR1 is DFQATT and CDR2 is SNEGSKA (reference sequence). DNA for the CDR3: TGCAGTGCTAGTACGGGAAACTATGGCTACACCTTC. Residues: CSASTGNYGYTF.

The chain couples TRBV15 to TRBJ2-1; TRBD1 might be the D (5 bases). V lost 0 bases to trimming and J lost 8 bases, with 8 bases between them. This CDR3 is built from 13 residues. Germline CDR1 reads LNHNV; CDR2 reads YYDKDF (reference sequence). CDR3 sequence reads: CATSRDQGDEQFF. The DNA of the CDR3 is TGTGCCACCAGCAGAGATCAAGGGGATGAGCAGTTCTTC.

This clonotype was counted many times. The V gene is TRBV27, the J gene TRBJ2-7, with a possible D match to TRBD1 (6 bases). Germline assignment: CDR1 MNHEY and CDR2 SMNVEV (reference sequence). The CDR3 loop spans 15 amino acids. V was cut by 6 bases and J by 0 bases, with 15 bases left in between. CDR3 sequence reads: CASSKGHSSSYEQYF. CDR3 in DNA: TGTGCCAGCAGCAAGGGACACAGCAGCTCCTACGAGCAGTACTTC.

This clonotype has more than one count but fewer than ten. The V and J genes are TRBV29-1 and TRBJ2-5; 9 positions match TRBD2. V shed 3 bases and J 2 bases; nucleotides not matched to a gene: 1. CDR1 and CDR2 from the germline V gene are SQVTM and ANQGSEA. The CDR3 loop spans 13 amino acids. The CDR3, as DNA: TGCAGCGTTGATGCGGGGGGGCAAGAGACCCAGTACTTC. It specifies CSVDAGGQETQYF.

This clonotype was recorded a few times. In DNA form, the CDR3 reads TGTGCCATCAGCGGGACAGGGCCCACAGATACGCAGTATTTT. Translated, it gives CAISGTGPTDTQYF. This rearrangement joins TRBV10-3 to TRBJ2-3; 9 bases are shared with TRBD1. The CDR3 covers 14 residues. Germline lookup yields CDR1 ENHRY and CDR2 SYGVKD. Germline trimming cut 6 bases from V and 2 bases from J; bases unmatched to any gene: 3.

This clonotype appeared a few times. J is TRBJ1-1 and V is TRBV5-1; TRBD1 matches 7 bases. The germline CDR1 and CDR2 sequences are SGHRS and YFSETQ. The CDR3 runs 13 residues. V dropped 4 bases and J dropped 6; count of bases not matched to a gene: 6. The chain's CDR3 is CASSGRQGAEAFF. The CDR3 nucleotides are TGCGCCAGCAGCGGCCGCCAGGGGGCTGAAGCTTTCTTT.

This clonotype was picked up a small number of times. This chain uses TRBV5-1 with TRBJ2-1; tentatively, D is TRBD2 (5 bases). Germline V lookup: CDR1 SGHRS, CDR2 YFSETQ. V was shortened by 0 bases and J by 2 bases, with 9 bases between the two germline ends. This CDR3 comprises 15 residues. CDR3 in DNA: TGCGCCAGCAGCTTGGATGAGGGCACCTACAATGAGCAGTTCTTC. Protein product: CASSLDEGTYNEQFF.